This TCR beta chain was obtained from a study of T-cell reconstitution after alpha-beta-depleted transplantation in children. Study results and limitations: Approximately two months post-transplant, alpha-beta T cells reportedly originated from several hundred expanded graft clones. Surviving recipient T cells and thymic progenitors underlay high day-60 TCRbeta diversity in some patients. After one year, T-cell counts and TCRbeta diversity mostly came from new T cells.

The CDR3 is made up of 14 amino acids. V lost 0 bases and J lost 7, with 11 bases in between. Germline CDR1 reads SGDLS; CDR2 reads YYNGEE. As it was prepared, the TCRbeta library received unique molecular identifiers. TCRdb analysed the PCR reads with MiXCR anew, one entry per CDR3 protein. The sample yields roughly 570,000 distinct CDR3 sequences, 20% to 30% seen once. This clonotype was seen only once. What it recognizes is unknown. The source is a boy younger than two with Wiskott-Aldrich syndrome, due to receive a stem cell transplant. Sequenced material: PBMCs, taken before TCRalphabeta/CD19-depleted stem cell transplant. The chain carries TRBV9 and TRBJ1-5; D unclear. The CDR3 spells CASSVAPTRQPQHF. In nucleotides, the CDR3 is TGTGCCAGCAGCGTAGCGCCTACTAGGCAGCCCCAGCATTTT.